This T cell receptor (beta chain) was observed in a study of T cells in women clearing cervical HPV infection. Study-level information: Donors had HPV16-related CIN3 or worse; 2 had invasive cancer. Controls were women whose single incident HPV16 infection cleared within 12 months without precancer or cancer.

Trimming left V 2 bases short and J 1 base short, with 11 bases between. CDR3 length: 15 residues. The germline CDR1 and CDR2 sequences are SGHTA and FQGNSA. Study results and limitations: Controls had more TRBV6-7 (0.16%) than cases (about 0.11%).

Using immunoSEQ multiplex PCR, the repertoire was profiled, and TCRdb retains in-frame clones only, with some absent. The sample holds about 34,000 clones. Prevalent HPV16 infections were excluded; only incident single HPV16 infections included. Of note for this clone: Its antigen is still unknown. The read finishes 3 residues shy of the CDR3 end, and the germline J gene is used to complete it.

The genes are TRBV7-2 and TRBJ2-5; D might be TRBD2 (6 bases). The receptor was derived from a woman between 18 and 70 years old with a cervical HPV16 infection that either progressed to CIN3+ or cleared (not recorded which). The specimen was blood buffy coat. The sequenced part of the CDR3 DNA is TGTGCCAGCAGCTTACGGGGGAGGCCCCAAGAGACC. This gives the protein CASSLRGRPQET. The entire CDR3 protein is CASSLRGRPQETQYF.